Detailed here is one TCR beta chain. The antigen is unknown. One entry per CDR3 protein, called by TCRdb with MiXCR from the 5' RACE reads. The sample contains 300,000 or so distinct CDR3 sequences, under 15% of which appear only once. The sample originates from a study of T cells after yellow fever vaccination. Broader study findings: Reappearance after the booster was seen for most primary-vaccination clones, at 95% to 97% CD4 and around 90% CD8.

V gave up 0 bases and J gave up 5 bases, with 8 bases separating them. The CDR3 runs to 14 residues. The germline CDR1 and CDR2 sequences are SGHTA and FQGNSA. This sequence joins TRBV7-2 and TRBJ2-1, with D unresolved. Sequences were derived from CD4+ T cells sorted from PBMCs, sampled 45 days after the yellow fever booster vaccination. This TCR came from a man in his thirties or forties who received the YFV17D yellow fever vaccine. Written as DNA, the CDR3 is TGTGCCAGCAGCTTAGCGCCCGGCAACAATGAGCAGTTCTTC. Its translation is CASSLAPGNNEQFF.